This T cell receptor (beta chain) was found in a study of shared clonotypes between healthy human individuals. Only in-frame clones appear in the TCRdb table, and some are missing; sequencing was by immunoSEQ multiplex PCR. Among over 1.4 million clones, roughly 96% were seen once, and the ten largest hold about 1.2%. Germline assignment: CDR1 MDHEN and CDR2 SYDVKM. This CDR3 is built from 17 residues. Trimming took 4 bases from V and 4 from J, leaving 20 bases between them. The sequenced sample consisted of naive CD4+ T cells sorted from blood. The subset denotes: CD45RA+ positively selected. V is TRBV28 and J is TRBJ2-4; D unresolved. The receptor's source is a young man in good health. CDR3 sequence: CASSSPLMGFAKNIQYF. The CDR3 region has the DNA TGTGCCAGCAGTTCCCCCCTCATGGGGTTTGCAAAAAACATTCAGTACTTC. Supplemented by reference TRBV28 and TRBJ2-4, the full variable domain reads DVKVTQSSRYLVKRTGEKVFLECVQDMDHENMFWYRQDPGLGLRLIYFSYDVKMKEKGDIPEGYSVSREKKERFSLILESASTNQTSMYLCASSSPLMGFAKNIQYFGAGTRLSVL.